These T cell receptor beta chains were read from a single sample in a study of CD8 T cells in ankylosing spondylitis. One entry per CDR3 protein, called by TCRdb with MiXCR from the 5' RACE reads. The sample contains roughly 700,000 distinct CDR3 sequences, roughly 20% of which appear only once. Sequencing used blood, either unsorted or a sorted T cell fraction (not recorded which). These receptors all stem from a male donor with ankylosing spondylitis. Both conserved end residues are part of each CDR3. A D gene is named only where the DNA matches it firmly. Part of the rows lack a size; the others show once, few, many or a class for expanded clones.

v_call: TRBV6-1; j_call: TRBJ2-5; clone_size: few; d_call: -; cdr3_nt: TGTGCCAGCAGTCCGTCTCTTCCCCAAGAGACCCAGTACTTC; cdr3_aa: CASSPSLPQETQYF
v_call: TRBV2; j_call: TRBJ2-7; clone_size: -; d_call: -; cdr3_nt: TGTGCCAGCAGTGATGGGACGACCATTTACGAGCAGTACTTC; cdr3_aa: CASSDGTTIYEQYF
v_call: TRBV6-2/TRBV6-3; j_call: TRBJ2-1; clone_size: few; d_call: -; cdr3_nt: TGTGCCAGCAGTTACTCGGCCTACAATGAGCAGTTCTTC; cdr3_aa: CASSYSAYNEQFF
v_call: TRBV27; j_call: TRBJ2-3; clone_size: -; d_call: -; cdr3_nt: TGTGCCAGCACCCGAGGGGGAGCCCAAGATACGCAGTATTTT; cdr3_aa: CASTRGGAQDTQYF
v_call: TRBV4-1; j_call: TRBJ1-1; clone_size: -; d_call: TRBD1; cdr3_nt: TGCGCCAGCAGCCAACAACCAGGGGGGGCGAACACTGAAGCTTTCTTT; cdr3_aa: CASSQQPGGANTEAFF
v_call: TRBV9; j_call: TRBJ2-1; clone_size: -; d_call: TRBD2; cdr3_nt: TGTGCCAGCAGCGGTACCTTAGCGGGGGGTCACTACAATGAGCAGTTCTTC; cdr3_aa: CASSGTLAGGHYNEQFF
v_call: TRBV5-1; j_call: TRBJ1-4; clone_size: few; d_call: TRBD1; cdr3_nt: TGCGCCAGCAGCTTTGGACAGGGCGAAAAACTGTTTTTT; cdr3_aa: CASSFGQGEKLFF
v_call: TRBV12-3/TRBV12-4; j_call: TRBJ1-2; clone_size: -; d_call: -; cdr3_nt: TGTGCCAGCAGCCCAGGACTTACCTCCTATGGCTACACCTTC; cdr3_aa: CASSPGLTSYGYTF
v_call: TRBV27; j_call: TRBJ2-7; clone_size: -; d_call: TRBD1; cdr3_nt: TGTGCCAGCAGTTTTGGGGGACCGGGACAGGGGACCTACGAGCAGTACTTC; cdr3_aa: CASSFGGPGQGTYEQYF
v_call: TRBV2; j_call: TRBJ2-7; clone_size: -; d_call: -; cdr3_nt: TGTGCCAGCAGTGGGCTGGTAGCAGGGTACTTC; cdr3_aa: CASSGLVAGYF
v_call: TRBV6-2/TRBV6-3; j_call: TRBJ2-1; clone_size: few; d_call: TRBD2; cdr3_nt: TGTGCCAGCTGCCGAGCGGGAAGCTCCTACAATGAGCAGTTCTTC; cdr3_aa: CASCRAGSSYNEQFF
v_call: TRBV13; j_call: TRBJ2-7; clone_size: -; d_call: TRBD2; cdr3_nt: TGTGCCAGCAGCCCTGGGACTAGCGGGAGTGGTGAGCAGTACTTC; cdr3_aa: CASSPGTSGSGEQYF
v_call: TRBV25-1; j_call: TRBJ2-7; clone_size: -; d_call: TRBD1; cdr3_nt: TGTGCCAGCAGTGAATCCGGGACAGGGAATGCCTACGAGCAGTACTTC; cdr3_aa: CASSESGTGNAYEQYF
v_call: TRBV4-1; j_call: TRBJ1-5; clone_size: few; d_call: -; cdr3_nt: TGCGCCAGCAGCCAAGATCCCAGCCCTGGGAATCAGCCCCAGCATTTT; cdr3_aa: CASSQDPSPGNQPQHF
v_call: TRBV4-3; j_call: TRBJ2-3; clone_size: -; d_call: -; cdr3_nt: TGCGCCAGCAGCCAAGACTCCGCGAGTAGCACAGATACGCAGTATTTT; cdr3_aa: CASSQDSASSTDTQYF
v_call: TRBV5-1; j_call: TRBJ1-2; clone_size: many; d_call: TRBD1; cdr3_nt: TGCGCCAGCAGGACCCTTGGGGCAGGGGGCAGCCTTAACTATGGCTACACCTTC; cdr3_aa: CASRTLGAGGSLNYGYTF
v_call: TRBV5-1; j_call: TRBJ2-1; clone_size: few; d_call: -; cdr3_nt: TGCGCCAGCAGCCGTGGGTCGGGCCCGAGCTCCTACAATGAGCAGTTCTTC; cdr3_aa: CASSRGSGPSSYNEQFF
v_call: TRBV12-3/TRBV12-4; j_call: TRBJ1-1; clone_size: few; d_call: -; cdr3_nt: TGTGCCAGCAGTTATCGGACCGTCTCTGAAGCTTTCTTT; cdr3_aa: CASSYRTVSEAFF
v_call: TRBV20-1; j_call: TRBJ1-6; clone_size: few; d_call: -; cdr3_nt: TGCAGTGCTAGAGGTCGGCGGACGGGACCCTATAATTCACCCCTCCACTTT; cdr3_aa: CSARGRRTGPYNSPLHF
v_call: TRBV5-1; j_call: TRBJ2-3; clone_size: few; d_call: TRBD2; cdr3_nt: TGCGCCAGCAGCTTCCGGCGGGGGACGGGGGATACGCAGTATTTT; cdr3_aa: CASSFRRGTGDTQYF
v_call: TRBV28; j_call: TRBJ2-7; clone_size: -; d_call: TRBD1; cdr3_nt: TGTGCCAGCAGTTTCTTGGACAGGGGGCCCCTTTATACGGAGCAGTACTTC; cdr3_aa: CASSFLDRGPLYTEQYF
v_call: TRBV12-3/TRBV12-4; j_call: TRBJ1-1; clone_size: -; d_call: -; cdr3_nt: TGTGCCAGCAGTTTGTCCTCGGGGGCTCCTGAAGCTTTCTTT; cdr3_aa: CASSLSSGAPEAFF
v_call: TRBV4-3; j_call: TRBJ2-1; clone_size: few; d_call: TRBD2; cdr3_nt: TGCGCCAGCAGCCAGAGGACTAGCGTTTTAAACAATGAGCAGTTCTTC; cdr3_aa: CASSQRTSVLNNEQFF
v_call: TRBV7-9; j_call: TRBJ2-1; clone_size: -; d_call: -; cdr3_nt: TGTGCCAGCAGCTTTACCCAAGCGGGCCGCAATGAGCAGTTCTTC; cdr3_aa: CASSFTQAGRNEQFF
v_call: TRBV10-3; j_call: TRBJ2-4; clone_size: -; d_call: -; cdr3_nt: TGTGCCATCAGTGACCAGGGGGGAGACATTCAGTACTTC; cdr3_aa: CAISDQGGDIQYF